This note documents a single T cell receptor (beta chain) sequence. The antigen is unknown. V was shortened by 2 bases and J by 5 bases, with 7 bases between the two germline ends. CDR1 and CDR2 from the germline V gene are LGHNA and YNFKEQ. This CDR3 is built from 14 residues. This entry comes from a study of T cell responses to AZD1222 COVID-19 vaccine. Overall study results and limits: White British ancestry dominated among donors, who included more females, and clonal diversity was possibly underestimated. Just a handful of people given AZD1222 tested seropositive at baseline.

The method was immunoSEQ multiplex PCR; TCRdb's version includes in-frame clones alone and lacks a portion of them. The sample carries fewer than 130,000 clones, 85% to 95% recorded once. The input for sequencing was peripheral blood, taken on day 0 of AZD1222 vaccination. This chain links TRBV4-2 with TRBJ1-6; D remains unclear. The sequence derives from an adult in good health. CDR3 nucleotides: TGTGCCAGCAGCCAACACAGTGATAATTCACCCCTCCACTTT. This translates into CASSQHSDNSPLHF.